This T cell receptor beta chain is from a study of CD8 T cells in Susac syndrome (dated by TCRdb to between 2018 and 2021). Regarding the study in general: Whether CD8+ T cell activation and differentiation in Susac syndrome was antigen driven was tested using repertoire sequencing. Clonality of the CD8+ T cell repertoire was compared between roughly eleven healthy donors, around 14 Susac syndrome patients and some 15 multiple sclerosis patients. Overall results and qualifications from the work: The number of individuals in the TCR sequencing and HLA analysis was recognized as being relatively small.

RNA was extracted with the RNeasy kit and roughly 0.45 to 1 ug was reverse transcribed using random hexamers. The immunoSEQ multiplex PCR assay, which covers 54 Vbeta and 13 Jbeta segments, was used to amplify TCR beta CDR3 regions. PCR amplification bias was corrected by using a synthetic template baseline for primer optimization and computational correction. Processing in the source paper ran as follows. Only productive sequences were kept, with reads annotated to V, D and J genes according to IMGT and analyzed in immunoSEQ Analyzer. Clonality was calculated as one minus the Shannon entropy normalized by log2 of the number of productive unique sequences. For each patient and control, public and private clones were evaluated within the 100 most prevalent clones. A clone was defined as Susac-specific if it was absent from the healthy and MS cohorts, from about a thousand published viral clones and from other ImmuneACCESS disease sequences. The public reads were reanalyzed by TCRdb: fastp trimming at Q25, MiXCR alignment, in-frame beta chains only. Records with the same CDR3 protein are collapsed into one entry carrying the most frequent genes and DNA. The authors' filters were not applied to this entry. For this sample there are fewer than 35,000 distinct CDR3 sequences; less than 95% appear just once. Around 0.27% of the sample comes from the top ten.

High-throughput TCR beta sequencing profiled peripheral blood CD8+ and CD4+ T cells from healthy donors, Susac syndrome patients and multiple sclerosis patients. Healthy donors were age- and sex-matched controls. Bulk CD8+ and CD4+ T cells were purified magnetically by negative isolation, whereas CD8+ TEMRA cells were enriched by FACS. Blood was drawn into EDTA tubes, processed within 24 hours, and PBMCs were isolated by density gradient centrifugation. PBMCs intended for TCR sequencing were cryopreserved in liquid nitrogen and thawed later in a water bath at 37 degrees C. Purity of sorted or isolated CD4+, CD8+ and CD8+ TEMRA cells was at least 90%. From V the trimming removes 4 bases and from J it removes 4 bases, while the gene matches leave 2 bases of the junction unaccounted for. The CDR3 runs 13 amino acids, cysteine and phenylalanine included. The sequence is cut down to CDR3 DNA, 39 bases in frame from base 1. CDR1 is given as SQVTM and CDR2 as ANQGSEA, both from the germline V gene.

Of note for this clonotype: Its antigen specificity is not known. Base qualities were left out, and no much larger clone turns up one base away.

The rearranged segments are TRBV29-1 and TRBJ1-5; 9 bases in the junction line up with TRBD1. This clonotype was sampled from a human donor in good health. Sample: CD8+ T cells from PBMCs. The DNA is TGCAGCGTTGGGGGACAGGGAAATCAGCCCCAGCATTTT. Protein translation: CSVGGQGNQPQHF.